This T cell receptor (beta chain) was recovered during a study of blood T cell repertoires in COVID-19. About this clone: The sample holds other DNA sequences that translate to the same CDR3.

Germline CDR1 KGHDR, CDR2 SFDVKD. The CDR3 runs to 16 residues. V was clipped by 4 bases and J by 2 bases, with 15 bases between them. Clones were read by immunoSEQ multiplex PCR, and TCRdb kept only the in-frame ones, dropping some. The sample includes roughly 150,000 clones, 65% to 85% of them seen just once. The TCR comes from a woman aged 35 to 49 with acute COVID-19. Sample: PBMCs or T cells enriched from blood (not recorded which). This rearrangement joins TRBV24-1 to TRBJ2-3; possible D gene TRBD2, 6 bases. The CDR3 region is CATSEFTGDNTDTQYF. As DNA, the CDR3 is TGTGCCACCAGTGAGTTTACGGGGGATAACACAGATACGCAGTATTTT.